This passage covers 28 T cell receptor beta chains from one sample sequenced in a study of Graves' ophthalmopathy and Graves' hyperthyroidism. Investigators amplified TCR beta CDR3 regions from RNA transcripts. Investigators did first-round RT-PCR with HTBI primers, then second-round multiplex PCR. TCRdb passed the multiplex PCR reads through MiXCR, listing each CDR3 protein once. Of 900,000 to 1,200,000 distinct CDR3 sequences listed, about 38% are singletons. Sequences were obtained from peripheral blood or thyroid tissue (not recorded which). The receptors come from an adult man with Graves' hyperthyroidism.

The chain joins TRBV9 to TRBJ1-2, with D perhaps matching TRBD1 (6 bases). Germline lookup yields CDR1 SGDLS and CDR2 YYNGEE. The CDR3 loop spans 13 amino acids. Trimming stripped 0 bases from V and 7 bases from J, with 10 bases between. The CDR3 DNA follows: TGTGCCAGCAGCGTAGGGCCGACAGGTGGCTACACCTTC. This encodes CASSVGPTGGYTF. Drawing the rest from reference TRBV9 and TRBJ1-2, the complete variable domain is DSGVTQTPKHLITATGQRVTLRCSPRSGDLSVYWYQQSLDQGLQFLIQYYNGEERAKGNILERFSAQQFPDLHSELNLSSLELGDSALYFCASSVGPTGGYTFGSGTRLTVV.

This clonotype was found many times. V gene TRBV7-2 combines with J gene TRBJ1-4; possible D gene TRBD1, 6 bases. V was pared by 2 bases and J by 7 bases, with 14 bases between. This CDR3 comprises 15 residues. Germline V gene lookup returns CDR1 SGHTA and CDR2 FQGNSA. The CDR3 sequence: CASSLPQGGSEKLFF. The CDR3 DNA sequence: TGTGCCAGCAGCTTACCACAGGGAGGGAGTGAAAAACTGTTTTTT.

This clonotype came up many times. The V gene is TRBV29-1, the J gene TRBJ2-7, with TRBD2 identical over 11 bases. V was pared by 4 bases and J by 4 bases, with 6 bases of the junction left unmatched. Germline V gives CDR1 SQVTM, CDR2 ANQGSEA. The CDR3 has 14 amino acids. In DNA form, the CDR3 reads TGCAGCGTTGCGCTAGCGGGGGGCGGATACGAGCAGTACTTC. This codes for CSVALAGGGYEQYF.

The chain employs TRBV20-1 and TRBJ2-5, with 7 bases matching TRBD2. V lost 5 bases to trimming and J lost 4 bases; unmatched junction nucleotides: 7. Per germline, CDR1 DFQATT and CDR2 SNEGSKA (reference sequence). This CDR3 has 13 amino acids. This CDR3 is CSAQRGWRETQYF. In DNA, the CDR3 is TGCAGTGCTCAGCGGGGATGGAGAGAGACCCAGTACTTC.

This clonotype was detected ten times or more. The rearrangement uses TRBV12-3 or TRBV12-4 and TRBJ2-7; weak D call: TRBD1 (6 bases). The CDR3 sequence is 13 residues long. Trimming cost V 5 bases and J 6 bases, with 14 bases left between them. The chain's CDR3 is CASSPQDSLEQYF. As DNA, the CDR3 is TGTGCCAGCAGTCCTCAGGACAGCCTCGAGCAGTACTTC.

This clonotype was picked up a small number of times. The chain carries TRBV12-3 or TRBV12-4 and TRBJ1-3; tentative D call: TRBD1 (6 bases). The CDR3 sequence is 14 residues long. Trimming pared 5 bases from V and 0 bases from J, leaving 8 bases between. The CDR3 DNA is TGTGCCAGCAGTGGGACACTCTCTGGAAACACCATATATTTT. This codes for CASSGTLSGNTIYF.

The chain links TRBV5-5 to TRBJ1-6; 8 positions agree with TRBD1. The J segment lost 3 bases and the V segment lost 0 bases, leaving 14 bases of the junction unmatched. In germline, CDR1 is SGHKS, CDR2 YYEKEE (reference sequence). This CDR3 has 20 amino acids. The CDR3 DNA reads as TGTGCCAGCAGCTTGGCGCAGGGGGCCAGCACCGGGAGCTATAATTCACCCCTCCACTTT. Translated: CASSLAQGASTGSYNSPLHF. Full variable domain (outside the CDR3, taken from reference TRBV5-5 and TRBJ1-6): DAGVTQSPTHLIKTRGQQVTLRCSPISGHKSVSWYQQVLGQGPQFIFQYYEKEERGRGNFPDRFSARQFPNYSSELNVNALLLGDSALYLCASSLAQGASTGSYNSPLHFGNGTRLTVT.

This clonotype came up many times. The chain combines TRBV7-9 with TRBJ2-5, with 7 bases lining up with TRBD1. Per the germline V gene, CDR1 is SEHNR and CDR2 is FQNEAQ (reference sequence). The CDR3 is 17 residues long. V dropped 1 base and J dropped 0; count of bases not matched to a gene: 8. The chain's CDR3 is CASSLVRRGPDQETQYF. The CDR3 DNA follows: TGTGCCAGCAGCTTAGTGCGTAGGGGGCCGGACCAAGAGACCCAGTACTTC.

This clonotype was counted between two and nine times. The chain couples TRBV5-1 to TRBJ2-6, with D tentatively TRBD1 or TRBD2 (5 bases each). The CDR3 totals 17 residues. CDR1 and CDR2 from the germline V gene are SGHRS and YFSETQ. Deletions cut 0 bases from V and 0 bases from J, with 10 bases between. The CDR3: CASSLEGRISGANVLTF. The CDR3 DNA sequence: TGCGCCAGCAGCTTGGAGGGACGGATCTCTGGGGCCAACGTCCTGACTTTC.

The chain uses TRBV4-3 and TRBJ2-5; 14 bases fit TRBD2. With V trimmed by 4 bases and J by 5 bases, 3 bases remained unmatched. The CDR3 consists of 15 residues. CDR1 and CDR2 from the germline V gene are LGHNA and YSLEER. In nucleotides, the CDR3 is TGCGCCAGCAGCCGACTAGCGGGGGGGCTGGAGACCCAGTACTTC. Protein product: CASSRLAGGLETQYF.

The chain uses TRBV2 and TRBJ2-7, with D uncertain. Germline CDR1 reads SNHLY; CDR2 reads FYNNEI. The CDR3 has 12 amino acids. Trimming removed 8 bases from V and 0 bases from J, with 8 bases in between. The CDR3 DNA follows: TGTGCCAGCTTAGGGCCCTCCTACGAGCAGTACTTC. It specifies CASLGPSYEQYF.

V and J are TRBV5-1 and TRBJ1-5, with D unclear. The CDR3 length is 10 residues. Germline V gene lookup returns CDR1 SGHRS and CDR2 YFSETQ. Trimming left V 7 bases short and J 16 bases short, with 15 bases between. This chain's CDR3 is CASHPVGRHF. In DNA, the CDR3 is TGCGCCAGCCATCCAGTCGGCCGACATTTT.

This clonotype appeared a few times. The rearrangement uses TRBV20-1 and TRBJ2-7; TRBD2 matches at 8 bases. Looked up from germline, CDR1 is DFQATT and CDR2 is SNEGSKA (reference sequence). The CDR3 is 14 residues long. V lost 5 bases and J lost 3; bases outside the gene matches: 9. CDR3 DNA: TGCAGTGCTGGGACCGGGACTAGGGTCTACGAGCAGTACTTC. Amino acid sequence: CSAGTGTRVYEQYF.

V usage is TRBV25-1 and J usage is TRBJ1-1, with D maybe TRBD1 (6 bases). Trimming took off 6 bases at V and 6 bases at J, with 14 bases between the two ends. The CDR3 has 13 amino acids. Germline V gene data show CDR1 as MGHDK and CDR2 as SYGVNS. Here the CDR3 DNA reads TGTGCCAGCAGAGATCCCAGGGGTTCTGAAGCTTTCTTT. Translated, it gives CASRDPRGSEAFF.

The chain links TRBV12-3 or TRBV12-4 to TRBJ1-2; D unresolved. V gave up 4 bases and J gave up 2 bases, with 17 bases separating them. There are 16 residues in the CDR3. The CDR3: CASSYRTGGLNYGYTF. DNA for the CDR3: TGTGCCAGCAGTTATAGGACCGGAGGGCTCAACTATGGCTACACCTTC.

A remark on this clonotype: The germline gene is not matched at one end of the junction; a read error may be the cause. The DNA of the CDR3 is TGCGCCAGCAGCCAACCTACCCGGAATCAGCCCCAGCATTTT. This gives the protein CASSQPTRNQPQHF. The rearrangement joins TRBV7-9 to TRBJ1-5; no firm D call. Germline V CDR1 and CDR2: SEHNR, FQNEAQ (reference sequence). This CDR3 is built from 14 residues.

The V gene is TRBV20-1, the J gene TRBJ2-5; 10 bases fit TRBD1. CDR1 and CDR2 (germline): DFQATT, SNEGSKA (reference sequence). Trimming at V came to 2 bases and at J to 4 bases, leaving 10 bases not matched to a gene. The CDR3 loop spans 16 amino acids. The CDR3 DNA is TGCAGTGCTAGACCCCCGAGACAGGGGGCGGGAGAGACCCAGTACTTC. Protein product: CSARPPRQGAGETQYF.

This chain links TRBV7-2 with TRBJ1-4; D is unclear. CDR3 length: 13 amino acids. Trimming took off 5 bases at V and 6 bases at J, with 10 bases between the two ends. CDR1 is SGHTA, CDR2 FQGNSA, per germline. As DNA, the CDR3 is TGTGCCAGCAGCCGGGCCAGAGATGAAAAACTGTTTTTT. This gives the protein CASSRARDEKLFF.

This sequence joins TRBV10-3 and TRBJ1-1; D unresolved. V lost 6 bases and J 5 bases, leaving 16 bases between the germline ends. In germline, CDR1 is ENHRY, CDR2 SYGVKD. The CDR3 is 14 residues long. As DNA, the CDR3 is TGTGCCATCAGGATCCCTTCAACCGAAACTGAAGCTTTCTTT. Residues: CAIRIPSTETEAFF.

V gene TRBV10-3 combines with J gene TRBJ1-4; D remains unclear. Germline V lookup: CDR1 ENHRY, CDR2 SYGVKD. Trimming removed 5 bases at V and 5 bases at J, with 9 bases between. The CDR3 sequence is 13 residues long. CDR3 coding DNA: TGTGCCATCAGTTACTCTCAGAATGAAAAACTGTTTTTT. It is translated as CAISYSQNEKLFF.

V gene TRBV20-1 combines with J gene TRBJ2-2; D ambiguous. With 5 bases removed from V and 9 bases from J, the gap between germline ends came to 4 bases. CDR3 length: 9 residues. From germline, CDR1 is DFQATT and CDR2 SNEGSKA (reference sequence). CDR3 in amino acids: CSAYRELFF. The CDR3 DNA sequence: TGCAGTGCTTACCGGGAGCTGTTTTTT.

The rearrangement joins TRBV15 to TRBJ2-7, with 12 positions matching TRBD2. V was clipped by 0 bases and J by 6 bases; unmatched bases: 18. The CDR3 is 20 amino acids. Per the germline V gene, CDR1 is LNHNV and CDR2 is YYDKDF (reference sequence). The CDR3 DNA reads TGTGCCACCAGCAGAGAGTCCCCCAGGACTAGCGGGGCAGCGGGGGGCGAGCAGTACTTC. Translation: CATSRESPRTSGAAGGEQYF.

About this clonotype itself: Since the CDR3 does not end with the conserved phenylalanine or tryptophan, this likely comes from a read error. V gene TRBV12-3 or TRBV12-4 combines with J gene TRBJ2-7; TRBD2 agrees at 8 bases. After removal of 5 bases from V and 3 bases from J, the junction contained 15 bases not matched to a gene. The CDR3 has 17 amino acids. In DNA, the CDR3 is TGTGCCAGCAGTCAACGTCAGCGGGGGCGCTACTTCTACGAGCAGTACCTC. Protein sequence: CASSQRQRGRYFYEQYL.

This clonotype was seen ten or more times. CDR3 amino acids: CASSAASHYEQYF. As DNA, the CDR3 is TGTGCCAGCAGTGCGGCCTCACACTACGAGCAGTACTTC. The rearrangement links TRBV2 to TRBJ2-7; D not certain. Germline CDR1 and CDR2: SNHLY and FYNNEI. Trimming took off 4 bases at V and 3 bases at J, with 10 bases between the two ends. This CDR3 region has 13 residues.

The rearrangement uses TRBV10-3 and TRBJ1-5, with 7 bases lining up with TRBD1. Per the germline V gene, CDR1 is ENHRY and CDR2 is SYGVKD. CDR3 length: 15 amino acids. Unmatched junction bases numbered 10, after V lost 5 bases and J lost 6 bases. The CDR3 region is CAISRGTVYSQPQHF. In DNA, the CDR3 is TGTGCCATCAGTAGGGGGACAGTATATAGTCAGCCCCAGCATTTT.

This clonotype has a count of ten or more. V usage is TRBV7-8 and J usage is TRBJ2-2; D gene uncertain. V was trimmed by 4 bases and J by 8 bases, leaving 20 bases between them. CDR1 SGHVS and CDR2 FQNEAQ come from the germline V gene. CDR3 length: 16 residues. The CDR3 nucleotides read TGTGCCAGCAGCTCCGTACTGGGGTTCACGTCGGGGGAGCTGTTTTTT. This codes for CASSSVLGFTSGELFF.

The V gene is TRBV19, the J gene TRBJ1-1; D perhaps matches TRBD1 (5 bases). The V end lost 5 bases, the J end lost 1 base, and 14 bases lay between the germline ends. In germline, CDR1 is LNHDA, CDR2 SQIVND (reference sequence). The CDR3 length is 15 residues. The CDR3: CASSPGTSENTEAFF. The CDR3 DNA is TGTGCCAGTAGTCCCGGGACTTCCGAGAACACTGAAGCTTTCTTT.

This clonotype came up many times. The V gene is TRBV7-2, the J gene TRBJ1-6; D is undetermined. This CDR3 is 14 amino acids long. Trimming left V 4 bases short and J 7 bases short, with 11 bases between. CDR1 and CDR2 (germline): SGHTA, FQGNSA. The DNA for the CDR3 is TGTGCCAGCAGCTCGGGGTTTGGGAATTCACCCCTCCACTTT. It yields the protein CASSSGFGNSPLHF. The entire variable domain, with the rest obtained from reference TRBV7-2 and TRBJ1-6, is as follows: GAGVSQSPSNKVTEKGKDVELRCDPISGHTALYWYRQSLGQGLEFLIYFQGNSAPDKSGLPSDRFSAERTGGSVSTLTIQRTQQEDSAVYLCASSSGFGNSPLHFGNGTRLTVT.